This TCR beta chain was captured in a study of cytomegalovirus exposure and HLA in healthy donors. With 60 Vbeta and 13 Jbeta primers, the PCR was carried out. Profiled with immunoSEQ multiplex PCR; TCRdb holds only in-frame clones, not every one. The sample contains some 130,000 clones, approximately 80% of which appear only once. Study-level results: Within the data, a cluster of highly shared sequence variants was likely a sequencing artifact. Indistinguishability led to the exclusion of some V segments, TRBV6-2 and TRBV6-3 included.

At the time of sampling, donors were nominally healthy, though unrecorded immune exposures were likely. This clone was detected only a few times. Antigen specificity is unknown. Germline assignment: CDR1 SGHTA and CDR2 FQGNSA. The CDR3 runs 15 residues. V dropped 4 bases and J dropped 11; count of bases not matched to a gene: 15. The chain recombines TRBV7-2 with TRBJ1-1; TRBD1 matches at 8 bases. The receptor's source is a man aged 25 to 45 in good health and CMV-seronegative. Material for sequencing was PBMCs. DNA of the CDR3: TGTGCCAGCAGCTCAACATTCCGACAGGGGCCGGGGGCTTTCTTT. This codes for CASSSTFRQGPGAFF.